This section outlines one T cell receptor (beta chain) sequence together with its context. This CDR3 is 13 amino acids long. In germline, CDR1 is SGHRS, CDR2 YFSETQ. The V end was cut by 1 base, the J end by 5 bases, with 10 bases between. This sample was included in a study of high-grade serous ovarian cancer treatment subgroups. Using immunoSEQ multiplex PCR, the repertoire was profiled, and TCRdb retains in-frame clones only, with some absent. The sample holds around 190 clones, about 61% seen once. Tumor tissue was taken before any definitive surgery or chemotherapy was given. This clonotype was sampled from a human donor with high-grade serous ovarian cancer. The rearrangement joins TRBV5-1 to TRBJ2-7; D perhaps matches TRBD1 (6 bases). The sample comprised tumor tissue. CDR3 amino acids: CASSLSRGNEQYF. Here the CDR3 DNA reads TGCGCCAGCAGCTTGTCCAGGGGAAACGAGCAGTACTTC.